Listed below are T cell receptor beta chains from one sample, sequenced in a study of cytomegalovirus exposure and HLA in healthy donors. This table comes from immunoSEQ multiplex PCR, and its TCRdb copy is limited to in-frame clones, with some not included. Here the sample spans more than 95,000 clones, roughly 89% being singletons. The specimen was PBMCs. Source of these receptors: a woman aged 18-29 years in good health and CMV-seronegative. CDR3s include the opening cysteine and the closing phenylalanine or tryptophan. D genes are given only for firm matches. Not all rows give a size; the values are once, few, many and, for expanded clones, a class.

V: TRBV27; D: TRBD1; J: TRBJ1-2; size: once; CDR3: CASSNRDRGYGYTF; DNA: TGTGCCAGCAGTAACCGGGACAGGGGCTATGGCTACACCTTC
V: TRBV19; D: -; J: TRBJ2-3; size: -; CDR3: CASSIQGGTDTQYF; DNA: TGTGCCAGTAGTATCCAAGGGGGCACAGATACGCAGTATTTT
V: TRBV28; D: TRBD2; J: TRBJ2-3; size: -; CDR3: CASSQALAGLTDTQYF; DNA: TGTGCCAGCAGTCAAGCCCTAGCGGGCTTAACAGATACGCAGTATTTT
V: TRBV30; D: TRBD1; J: TRBJ1-2; size: -; CDR3: CAWSEYWDRGHYGYTF; DNA: TGTGCCTGGAGTGAATACTGGGACAGGGGGCACTATGGCTACACCTTC
V: TRBV2; D: TRBD1; J: TRBJ2-7; size: -; CDR3: CASYEPGQGSYEQYF; DNA: TGTGCCAGCTACGAACCGGGACAGGGAAGCTACGAGCAGTACTTC
V: TRBV7-8; D: TRBD1; J: TRBJ1-1; size: -; CDR3: CASSLRVRNKNRGDTEAFF; DNA: TGTGCCAGCAGCTTAAGGGTGAGAAATAAAAACAGGGGGGACACTGAAGCTTTCTTT
V: TRBV2; D: -; J: TRBJ2-4; size: once; CDR3: CASTRDSKNIQYF; DNA: TGTGCCAGCACCCGTGATAGTAAAAACATTCAGTACTTC
V: TRBV5-1; D: TRBD1; J: TRBJ2-3; size: -; CDR3: CASSLRSQGADTQYF; DNA: TGCGCCAGCAGCTTGCGGTCGCAGGGGGCCGATACGCAGTATTTT
V: TRBV5-1; D: -; J: TRBJ1-1; size: -; CDR3: CASSATTGNTEAFF; DNA: TGCGCCAGCAGCGCAACGACAGGGAACACTGAAGCTTTCTTT
V: TRBV27; D: TRBD1; J: TRBJ2-1; size: once; CDR3: CASKRWDRGPAASYNEQFF; DNA: TGTGCCAGCAAAAGGTGGGACAGGGGGCCCGCTGCGTCCTACAATGAGCAGTTCTTC
V: TRBV7-9; D: -; J: TRBJ2-7; size: -; CDR3: CASSLAVQGYEQYF; DNA: TGTGCCAGCAGCTTAGCGGTGCAGGGTTACGAGCAGTACTTC